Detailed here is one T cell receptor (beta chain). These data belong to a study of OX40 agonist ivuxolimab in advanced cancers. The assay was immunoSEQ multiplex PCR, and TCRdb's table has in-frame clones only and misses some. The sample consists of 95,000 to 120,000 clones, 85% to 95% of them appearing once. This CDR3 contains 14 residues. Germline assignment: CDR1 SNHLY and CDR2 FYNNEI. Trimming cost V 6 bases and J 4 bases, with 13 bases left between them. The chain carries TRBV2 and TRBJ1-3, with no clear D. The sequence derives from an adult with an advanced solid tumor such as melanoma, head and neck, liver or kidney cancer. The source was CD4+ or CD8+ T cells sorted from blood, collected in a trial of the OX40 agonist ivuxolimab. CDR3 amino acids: CASRADDVGNTIYF. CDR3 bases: TGTGCCAGCAGAGCCGATGATGTCGGAAACACCATATATTTT.